Below, 20 T cell receptor beta chains from the same sample are listed, as sequenced in a study of blood T cell repertoires in COVID-19. Sequencing used immunoSEQ multiplex PCR; TCRdb keeps in-frame clones, though not all of them. In the table there are some 250,000 clones, approximately 86% of which are singletons. Sequencing was done on a sample of PBMCs or T cells enriched from blood (not recorded which). Receptors were obtained from a woman in her forties with acute COVID-19.

V gene TRBV19 combines with J gene TRBJ1-1; D uncertain. Germline CDR1 and CDR2: LNHDA and SQIVND (reference sequence). With 7 bases removed from V and 0 bases from J, the gap between germline ends came to 18 bases. The CDR3 length is 16 residues. The CDR3 is CASTYIRDHMNTEAFF. The CDR3 DNA is TGTGCCAGTACCTATATCCGGGATCACATGAACACTGAAGCTTTCTTT.

This sequence joins TRBV24-1 and TRBJ2-1; D not certain. V was pared by 1 base and J by 8 bases, with 8 bases between. CDR1 is KGHDR and CDR2 is SFDVKD in the germline V gene. This CDR3 is 13 amino acids long. The CDR3 DNA sequence: TGTGCCACCAGTGATTTCAAAGCCCATGAGCAGTTCTTC. It is translated as CATSDFKAHEQFF.

This clone was detected once. This rearrangement joins TRBV15 to TRBJ2-2, with 8 bases fitting TRBD2. Looked up from germline, CDR1 is LNHNV and CDR2 is YYDKDF (reference sequence). Trimming took 3 bases from V and 6 from J; bases not matched to a gene: 12. The CDR3 length is 17 residues. The DNA for the CDR3 is TGTGCCACCAGCAGTGCCAGCGGGAGTATAGGACCCGGGGAGCTGTTTTTT. Its protein product is CATSSASGSIGPGELFF.

V and J are TRBV21-1 and TRBJ2-2; TRBD1 was called by the table and not checked on the DNA. TRBV21-1 is shown as a pseudogene. This CDR3 spans 16 amino acids. As DNA, the CDR3 is TGTGCCAAAAAAGGCCGGGACACGGAGGCGGCCGGGGAGCTGTTTTTT. Translating gives CAKKGRDTEAAGELFF.

The gene calls are TRBV7-2 and TRBJ2-3; the match to TRBD2 covers 11 bases. Germline assignment: CDR1 SGHTA and CDR2 FQGNSA. Losses at the gene ends were 2 bases for V and 3 bases for J; bases not matched to a gene: 1. The CDR3 is 15 amino acids. The CDR3 protein is CASSLSSGRTDTQYF. The CDR3 DNA is TGTGCCAGCAGCTTATCTAGCGGGAGGACAGATACGCAGTATTTT. The entire variable domain, with the rest obtained from reference TRBV7-2 and TRBJ2-3, is as follows: GAGVSQSPSNKVTEKGKDVELRCDPISGHTALYWYRQSLGQGLEFLIYFQGNSAPDKSGLPSDRFSAERTGGSVSTLTIQRTQQEDSAVYLCASSLSSGRTDTQYFGPGTRLTVL.

This clone has a single count. This rearrangement joins TRBV2 to TRBJ2-1, with TRBD2 matching over 9 bases. The germline gives CDR1 SNHLY, CDR2 FYNNEI. V was pared by 6 bases and J by 5 bases, with 5 bases of the junction left unmatched. The CDR3 contains 14 residues. The CDR3 sequence: CASSPSGNDNEQFF. Written as DNA, the CDR3 is TGTGCCAGCAGCCCTAGCGGGAATGACAATGAGCAGTTCTTC. Variable domain in full (rest from reference TRBV2 and TRBJ2-1): EPEVTQTPSHQVTQMGQEVILRCVPISNHLYFYWYRQILGQKVEFLVSFYNNEISEKSEIFDDQFSVERPDGSNFTLKIRSTKLEDSAMYFCASSPSGNDNEQFFGPGTRLTVL.

The chain joins TRBV6-1 to TRBJ1-6, with 7 bases lining up with TRBD1. The CDR3 sequence is 17 residues long. Trimming at V came to 0 bases and at J to 7 bases, leaving 9 bases not matched to a gene. The germline CDR1 and CDR2 sequences are MNHNS and SASEGT. CDR3 in amino acids: CASSEALRQGRNSPLHF. Here the CDR3 DNA reads TGTGCCAGCAGTGAAGCGCTTCGACAGGGTCGGAATTCACCCCTCCACTTT.

This clone was counted only a few times. The chain is built from TRBV5-1 and TRBJ2-7; D perhaps matches TRBD2 (5 bases). There are 12 residues in the CDR3. Germline V gene sequence: CDR1 SGHRS, CDR2 YFSETQ. The germline V and J ends were trimmed by 4 bases and 0 bases, with 5 bases remaining between them. This CDR3 reads CASSGSSYEQYF. CDR3 DNA sequence: TGCGCCAGCAGCGGGAGCTCCTACGAGCAGTACTTC.

This clone came up once. The chain links TRBV6-5 to TRBJ2-2; D possibly corresponds to TRBD1 (6 bases). The CDR3 covers 14 residues. The V end lost 5 bases, the J end lost 4 bases, and 11 bases lay between the germline ends. CDR1 MNHEY and CDR2 SVGAGI come from the germline V gene. The CDR3 DNA reads as TGTGCCAGCAGTAATTTGGGGGCCACCGGGGAGCTGTTTTTT. It specifies CASSNLGATGELFF.

J is TRBJ2-2 and V is TRBV30, with D possibly matching TRBD1 (5 bases). The CDR3 runs to 14 residues. Deletions cut 1 base from V and 3 bases from J, with 9 bases between. The germline V gene encodes CDR1 GTSNPN and CDR2 SVGIG (reference sequence). The CDR3 spells CAWSGQRYTGELFF. The CDR3 DNA is TGTGCCTGGAGTGGACAGAGGTACACCGGGGAGCTGTTTTTT.

The chain couples TRBV3-1 (or the pseudogene TRBV3-2) to TRBJ1-2; weak D call: TRBD1 (5 bases). With 1 base removed from V and 4 bases from J, the gap between germline ends came to 13 bases. Germline CDR1 LGHDT, CDR2 YNNKEL (reference sequence). CDR3 length: 15 residues. CDR3 in amino acids: CASSQAGGEVYGYTF. As DNA, the CDR3 is TGTGCCAGCAGCCAAGCCGGGGGAGAAGTCTATGGCTACACCTTC.

V gene TRBV10-2 combines with J gene TRBJ2-5, with D possibly matching TRBD1 (5 bases). Per the germline V gene, CDR1 is WSHSY and CDR2 is SAAADI. V gave up 6 bases and J gave up 5 bases, with 16 bases separating them. The CDR3 loop spans 14 amino acids. The CDR3 nucleotides read TGCGCCAGCAGAAGTAGGGGCGCCCAGGAGACCCAGTACTTC. As protein: CASRSRGAQETQYF.

Regarding this clone: This CDR3 is also generated by other DNA sequences in the sample. The chain is built from TRBV15 and TRBJ2-3, with TRBD2 matching 11 bases. Germline V gives CDR1 LNHNV, CDR2 YYDKDF (reference sequence). CDR3 length: 16 amino acids. With 1 base clipped from V and 6 bases from J, the junction kept 6 bases outside the gene matches. CDR3 in DNA: TGTGCCACCAGCAGAGGACTAGCGGGATCTACGGATACGCAGTATTTT. Translation: CATSRGLAGSTDTQYF. Full variable domain (remainder filled in from reference TRBV15 and TRBJ2-3): DAMVIQNPRYQVTQFGKPVTLSCSQTLNHNVMYWYQQKSSQAPKLLFHYYDKDFNNEADTPDNFQSRRPNTSFCFLDIRSPGLGDTAMYLCATSRGLAGSTDTQYFGPGTRLTVL.

This chain joins TRBV10-1 and TRBJ2-2; unclear D gene. The CDR3 runs 12 residues. V was cut by 5 bases and J by 5 bases, with 6 bases left in between. Germline CDR1 is WNHNN and CDR2 is SYGVQD (reference sequence). CDR3 amino acids: CASSKYTGELFF. The CDR3 region has the DNA TGCGCCAGCAGTAAATATACCGGGGAGCTGTTTTTT.

This clone was detected only once. The chain couples TRBV13 to TRBJ1-1, with D possibly TRBD1 on 6 matching bases. Per germline, CDR1 PRHDT and CDR2 FYEKMQ (reference sequence). The CDR3 spans 15 residues. V was pared by 1 base and J by 4 bases, with 13 bases between. This CDR3 reads CASSLEGHWGTEAFF. The DNA for the CDR3 is TGTGCCAGCAGCTTAGAGGGACACTGGGGCACTGAAGCTTTCTTT.

The rearrangement links TRBV18 to TRBJ2-7; D is unresolved. Germline assignment: CDR1 KGHSH and CDR2 LQKENI. Trimming left V 5 bases short and J 1 base short, with 6 bases between. This CDR3 is built from 12 residues. The CDR3 region is CASSDNSYEQYF. The CDR3 DNA follows: TGTGCCAGCTCAGACAATTCCTACGAGCAGTACTTC. Complete variable domain (other parts from reference TRBV18 and TRBJ2-7): NAGVMQNPRHLVRRRGQEARLRCSPMKGHSHVYWYRQLPEEGLKFMVYLQKENIIDESGMPKERFSAEFPKEGPSILRIQQVVRGDSAAYFCASSDNSYEQYFGPGTRLTVT.

The chain couples TRBV28 to TRBJ2-3, with TRBD1 identical over 7 bases. Germline CDR1 and CDR2: MDHEN and SYDVKM. The CDR3 length is 16 residues. The trim removed 2 bases at V and 5 bases at J, leaving 10 bases unmatched. The CDR3 DNA is TGTGCCAGCAGTTTAGGGACAGCCTACCGGGGAGATACGCAGTATTTT. This translates into CASSLGTAYRGDTQYF.

This rearrangement joins TRBV12-5 to TRBJ2-7, with D unclear. The CDR3 sequence is 14 residues long. Trimming cost V 1 base and J 5 bases, with 12 bases left between them. Germline values: CDR1 LGHNT, CDR2 FRNRAP. CDR3 nucleotides: TGTGCTAGTGGTTTGGATCCTGGCAGAAACGAGCAGTACTTC. Protein product: CASGLDPGRNEQYF. Full variable domain (remainder filled in from reference TRBV12-5 and TRBJ2-7): DARVTQTPRHKVTEMGQEVTMRCQPILGHNTVFWYRQTMMQGLELLAYFRNRAPLDDSGMPKDRFSAEMPDATLATLKIQPSEPRDSAVYFCASGLDPGRNEQYFGPGTRLTVT.

The chain combines TRBV5-1 with TRBJ1-3; 8 nucleotides agree with TRBD1. Germline V gene lookup returns CDR1 SGHRS and CDR2 YFSETQ. This CDR3 region has 17 residues. V dropped 3 bases and J dropped 0; count of bases not matched to a gene: 8. The CDR3: CASSWGDRTSSGNTIYF. As DNA, the CDR3 is TGCGCCAGCAGCTGGGGGGACAGGACGAGCTCTGGAAACACCATATATTTT.

V gene TRBV5-6 combines with J gene TRBJ1-1, with TRBD1 identical over 7 bases. The length of the CDR3 is 13 residues. The V segment lost 6 bases and the J segment 5 bases; nucleotides outside the gene matches: 7. Germline CDR1 is SGHDT and CDR2 is YYEEEE. The CDR3 DNA reads as TGTGCCAGCACCGAGACAGGGCTGACTGAAGCTTTCTTT. Amino acids: CASTETGLTEAFF.